These T cell receptor beta chains were read from a single sample in a study of identical twins. TCRdb re-derived calls from the 5' RACE reads in MiXCR, one entry per CDR3 protein. This sample has fewer than 800,000 distinct CDR3 sequences, with 7.1% found just once. These same data were also listed under a study on yellow fever vaccine responses in identical twins.

The specimen was PBMCs. These receptors were taken from a woman aged 18-29 years in good health. Both conserved end residues are part of each CDR3. Fields, in order: V gene, clone size, D gene, J gene, CDR3 length, CDR3 protein, CDR3 DNA. The D gene is left open where the match is weak. The size of a clone is reported for some rows only, either as once, few or many, or as a class for expanded clones.

>TRBV5-1|few|-|TRBJ1-1|16
CASSFSPGQMNTEAFF
TGCGCCAGCAGCTTTAGTCCGGGACAAATGAACACTGAAGCTTTCTTT
>TRBV25-1|-|TRBD1|TRBJ1-2|16
CASSGPTGATDYGYTF
TGTGCCAGCAGTGGGCCGACAGGGGCCACGGACTATGGCTACACCTTC
>TRBV4-1|few|-|TRBJ2-1|18
CASSQGLSTAYSYNEQFF
TGCGCCAGCAGCCAAGGTCTTTCGACAGCTTACTCCTACAATGAGCAGTTCTTC
>TRBV12-3/TRBV12-4|many|-|TRBJ2-1|14
CASTRGDKVNEQFF
TGTGCCAGCACCCGTGGAGACAAAGTGAATGAGCAGTTCTTC
>TRBV11-2|-|-|TRBJ1-1|14
CASSLSRGVTEAFF
TGTGCCAGCAGCTTGTCCAGGGGCGTTACTGAAGCTTTCTTT
>TRBV20-1|few|-|TRBJ1-2|13
CSAPRTGSYGYTF
TGCAGTGCCCCACGGACGGGGTCCTATGGCTACACCTTC
>TRBV12-3/TRBV12-4|many|-|TRBJ2-1|16
CASSPPGSGDYNEQFF
TGTGCCAGCAGTCCGCCGGGGTCGGGAGACTACAATGAGCAGTTCTTC
>TRBV15|few|TRBD1|TRBJ2-2|16
CATSRGGTGDTGELFF
TGTGCCACCAGCAGGGGCGGGACAGGGGACACCGGGGAGCTGTTTTTT
>TRBV6-1|-|-|TRBJ1-6|16
CASSQNPGRKNSPLHF
TGTGCCAGCAGTCAGAATCCGGGACGGAAAAATTCACCCCTCCACTTT
>TRBV18|few|TRBD2|TRBJ2-1|15
CASSPNSGTYNEQFF
TGTGCCAGCTCACCAAATAGCGGGACATACAATGAGCAGTTCTTC
>TRBV7-8|many|-|TRBJ2-2|14
CASSSHRGVGELFF
TGTGCCAGCAGCTCCCACCGCGGGGTCGGGGAGCTGTTTTTT
>TRBV7-8|many|-|TRBJ1-5|17
CASSSPQGIGGNQPQHF
TGTGCCAGCAGCTCCCCACAGGGAATTGGGGGCAATCAGCCCCAGCATTTT
>TRBV6-1|few|-|TRBJ2-6|16
CASTGGLRAGANVLTF
TGTGCCAGCACTGGGGGGCTTAGAGCTGGGGCCAACGTCCTGACTTTC
>TRBV7-3|-|-|TRBJ2-3|13
CASSSSATDTQYF
TGTGCCAGCAGCTCCTCAGCCACAGATACGCAGTATTTT
>TRBV2|few|TRBD1|TRBJ1-2|13
CASGVGDSPGYTF
TGTGCCAGCGGTGTAGGGGACAGCCCTGGCTACACCTTC
>TRBV27|-|-|TRBJ2-3|15
CASSGRLKGPDTQYF
TGTGCCAGCAGTGGGCGCCTAAAGGGGCCAGATACGCAGTATTTT
>TRBV28|-|-|TRBJ2-1|16
CASSKPRTLAYNEQFF
TGTGCCAGCAGCAAGCCGAGAACCCTCGCCTACAATGAGCAGTTCTTC
>TRBV20-1|few|TRBD2|TRBJ2-5|20
CSARAGFAGGQFRWQETQYF
TGCAGTGCTAGAGCAGGGTTTGCGGGAGGGCAGTTTCGGTGGCAAGAGACCCAGTACTTC
>TRBV20-1|few|TRBD2|TRBJ2-3|15
CSAATSGSAVDTQYF
TGCAGTGCTGCGACTAGCGGGAGTGCAGTAGATACGCAGTATTTT
>TRBV29-1|few|-|TRBJ1-2|14
CSVPTARPNYGYTF
TGCAGCGTTCCGACGGCCAGGCCTAACTATGGCTACACCTTC
>TRBV12-3/TRBV12-4|few|TRBD2|TRBJ2-1|16
CASSPGLAVWHDEQFF
TGTGCCAGCAGTCCGGGACTAGCTGTTTGGCACGATGAGCAGTTCTTC
>TRBV4-1|many|-|TRBJ2-1|16
CASSKGLSSSYNEQFF
TGCGCCAGCAGCAAGGGACTCTCAAGCTCCTACAATGAGCAGTTCTTC
>TRBV5-1|-|TRBD1|TRBJ2-1|13
CASSSGTGDRTFF
TGCGCCAGCAGCTCGGGAACAGGGGACAGGACATTCTTC
>TRBV12-3/TRBV12-4|-|-|TRBJ2-5|13
CASSLGNVETQYF
TGTGCCAGCAGTTTAGGGAATGTAGAGACCCAGTACTTC
>TRBV4-2|many|-|TRBJ2-3|14
CASSQTVGADTQYF
TGTGCCAGCAGCCAGACAGTGGGGGCAGATACGCAGTATTTT
>TRBV27|-|-|TRBJ1-4|16
CASSLAPVLTNEKLFF
TGTGCCAGCAGTTTAGCGCCGGTACTGACTAATGAAAAACTGTTTTTT
>TRBV6-1|-|TRBD1|TRBJ2-6|16
CASLGQVRSGANVLTF
TGTGCCAGCCTGGGACAGGTGCGCTCTGGGGCCAACGTCCTGACTTTC
>TRBV2|few|-|TRBJ2-6|14
CASSDWAGANVLTF
TGTGCCAGCAGTGATTGGGCTGGGGCCAACGTCCTGACTTTC
>TRBV5-1|many|TRBD1|TRBJ2-7|17
CASSFIPIGTDYYEQYF
TGCGCCAGCAGCTTTATTCCGATTGGGACAGATTACTACGAGCAGTACTTC
>TRBV28|many|TRBD1|TRBJ1-1|14
CASSPDRSNTEAFF
TGTGCCAGCAGTCCGGACAGGTCTAACACTGAAGCTTTCTTT
>TRBV5-6|-|TRBD1|TRBJ2-3|16
CASSPRTGNRTDTQYF
TGTGCCAGCAGCCCCCGGACAGGTAATAGGACAGATACGCAGTATTTT
>TRBV25-1|-|-|TRBJ2-2|13
CANSETGSGELFF
TGTGCCAACAGTGAAACAGGGTCCGGGGAGCTGTTTTTT
>TRBV6-6|few|TRBD1|TRBJ1-2|13
CASTPTTGNGYTF
TGTGCCAGCACACCGACGACAGGGAATGGCTACACCTTC
>TRBV12-3/TRBV12-4|many|TRBD1|TRBJ1-5|13
CASKTGVNQPQHF
TGTGCCAGCAAAACAGGGGTTAATCAGCCCCAGCATTTT
>TRBV4-2|few|TRBD2|TRBJ2-2|17
CAMSQGLLAGEVGELFF
TGTGCCATGAGCCAGGGGTTACTAGCGGGAGAAGTCGGGGAGCTGTTTTTT
>TRBV7-3|-|-|TRBJ2-3|15
CASSLLGQPTDTQYF
TGTGCCAGCAGCTTATTAGGGCAGCCAACAGATACGCAGTATTTT
>TRBV24-1|many|-|TRBJ1-4|15
CATSDSGTNGRKLFF
TGTGCCACCAGTGATTCGGGGACCAATGGGAGAAAACTGTTTTTT
>TRBV29-1|many|-|TRBJ1-3|11
CSVSHGNTIYF
TGCAGCGTGTCACACGGAAACACCATATATTTT
>TRBV5-1|-|-|TRBJ2-5|14
CASSPSGSQETQYF
TGCGCCAGCAGCCCGAGCGGTTCCCAAGAGACCCAGTACTTC
>TRBV7-7|-|-|TRBJ2-3|17
CASSLAPRGALTDTQYF
TGTGCCAGCAGCTTAGCCCCCCGGGGGGCCCTCACAGATACGCAGTATTTT
>TRBV4-1|many|TRBD2|TRBJ2-1|16
CASSQPGLAGANEQFF
TGCGCCAGCAGCCAGCCGGGACTAGCGGGGGCTAATGAGCAGTTCTTC
>TRBV20-1|few|TRBD1|TRBJ1-6|13
CSAMGTGGSPLHF
TGCAGTGCTATGGGGACAGGCGGTTCACCCCTCCACTTT
>TRBV6-5|few|TRBD1|TRBJ1-1|17
CASSYAPGQGIGTEAFF
TGTGCCAGCAGTTACGCTCCGGGACAGGGAATCGGCACTGAAGCTTTCTTT
>TRBV7-9|few|-|TRBJ1-1|15
CASSSGQIYNTEAFF
TGTGCCAGCAGCTCCGGACAGATTTACAACACTGAAGCTTTCTTT
>TRBV28|many|TRBD1|TRBJ2-7|17
CASSAPMIGTGTYEQYF
TGTGCCAGCAGTGCGCCTATGATCGGGACAGGGACCTACGAGCAGTACTTC
>TRBV20-1|many|-|TRBJ1-1|15
CSALGGVGIRPEAFF
TGCAGTGCTCTAGGGGGGGTGGGTATCCGTCCTGAAGCTTTCTTT
>TRBV29-1|-|-|TRBJ2-1|15
CSVESSSRGFNEQFF
TGCAGCGTTGAATCTAGTAGCAGGGGTTTCAATGAGCAGTTCTTC
>TRBV5-1|-|-|TRBJ2-7|14
CASSSRDRHYEQYF
TGCGCCAGCAGCTCCCGGGACCGACACTACGAGCAGTACTTC
>TRBV7-9|many|-|TRBJ2-1|15
CASSLSLAGTNEQFF
TGTGCCAGCAGCTTATCCTTAGCCGGCACGAATGAGCAGTTCTTC
>TRBV6-1|-|-|TRBJ1-2|12
CASTEGIYGYTF
TGTGCCAGCACCGAGGGTATCTATGGCTACACCTTC
>TRBV5-1|few|-|TRBJ2-5|14
CASSPGNTQETQYF
TGCGCCAGCAGCCCAGGGAACACCCAAGAGACCCAGTACTTC